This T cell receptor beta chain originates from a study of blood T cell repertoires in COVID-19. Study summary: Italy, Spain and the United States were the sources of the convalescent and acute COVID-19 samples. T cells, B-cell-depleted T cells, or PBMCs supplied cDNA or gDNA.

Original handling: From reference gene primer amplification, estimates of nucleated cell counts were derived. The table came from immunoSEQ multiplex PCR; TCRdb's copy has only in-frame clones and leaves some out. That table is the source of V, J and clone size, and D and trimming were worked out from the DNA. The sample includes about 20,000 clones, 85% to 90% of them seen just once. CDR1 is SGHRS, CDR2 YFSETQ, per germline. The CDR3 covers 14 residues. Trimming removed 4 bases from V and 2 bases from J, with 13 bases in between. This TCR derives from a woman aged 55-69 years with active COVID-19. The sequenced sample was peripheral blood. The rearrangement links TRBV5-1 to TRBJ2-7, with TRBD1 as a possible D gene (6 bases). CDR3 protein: CASSEQGVTYEQYF. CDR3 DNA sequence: TGCGCCAGCAGCGAACAGGGAGTTACCTACGAGCAGTACTTC.